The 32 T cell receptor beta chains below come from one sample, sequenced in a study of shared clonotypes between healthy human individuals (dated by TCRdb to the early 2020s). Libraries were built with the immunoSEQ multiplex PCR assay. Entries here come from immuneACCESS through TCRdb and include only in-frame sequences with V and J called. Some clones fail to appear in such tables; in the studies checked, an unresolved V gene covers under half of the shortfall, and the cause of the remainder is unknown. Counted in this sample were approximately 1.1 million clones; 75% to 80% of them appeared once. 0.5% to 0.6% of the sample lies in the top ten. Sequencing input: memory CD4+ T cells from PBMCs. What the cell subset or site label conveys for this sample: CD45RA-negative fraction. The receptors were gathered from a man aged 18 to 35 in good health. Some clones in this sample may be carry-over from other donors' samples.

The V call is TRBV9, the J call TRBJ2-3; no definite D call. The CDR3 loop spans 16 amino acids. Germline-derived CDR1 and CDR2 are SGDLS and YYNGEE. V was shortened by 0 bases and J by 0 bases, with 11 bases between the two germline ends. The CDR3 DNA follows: TGTGCCAGCAGCGTAGGGCGGCCTCCTAGCACAGATACGCAGTATTTT. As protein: CASSVGRPPSTDTQYF. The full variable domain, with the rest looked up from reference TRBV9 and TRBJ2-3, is DSGVTQTPKHLITATGQRVTLRCSPRSGDLSVYWYQQSLDQGLQFLIQYYNGEERAKGNILERFSAQQFPDLHSELNLSSLELGDSALYFCASSVGRPPSTDTQYFGPGTRLTVL.

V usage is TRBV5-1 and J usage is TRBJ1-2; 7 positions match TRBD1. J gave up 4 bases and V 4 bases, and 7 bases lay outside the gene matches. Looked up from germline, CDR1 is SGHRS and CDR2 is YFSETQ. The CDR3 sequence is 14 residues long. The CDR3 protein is CASSAQGSGYGYTF. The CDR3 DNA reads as TGCGCCAGCAGCGCACAGGGGTCTGGCTATGGCTACACCTTC.

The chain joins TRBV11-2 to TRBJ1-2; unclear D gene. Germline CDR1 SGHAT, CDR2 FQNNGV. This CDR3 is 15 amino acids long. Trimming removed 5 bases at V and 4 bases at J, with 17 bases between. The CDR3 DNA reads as TGTGCCAGCAGCCCTAGCCCGGACGGTATCTATGGCTACACCTTC. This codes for CASSPSPDGIYGYTF.

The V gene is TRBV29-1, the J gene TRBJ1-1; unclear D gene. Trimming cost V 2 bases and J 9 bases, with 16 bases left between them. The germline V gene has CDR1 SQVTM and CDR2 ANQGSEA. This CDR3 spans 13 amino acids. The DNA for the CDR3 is TGCAGCGTTGAAAGGCCGCCGGGTCTTAAAGCTTTCTTT. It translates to CSVERPPGLKAFF.

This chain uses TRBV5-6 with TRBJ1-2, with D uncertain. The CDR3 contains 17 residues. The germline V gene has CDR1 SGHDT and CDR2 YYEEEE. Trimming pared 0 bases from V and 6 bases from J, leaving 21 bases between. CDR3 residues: CASSLGGLLVEGNGYTF. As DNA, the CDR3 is TGTGCCAGCAGCTTGGGGGGTCTCCTCGTGGAGGGAAATGGCTACACCTTC.

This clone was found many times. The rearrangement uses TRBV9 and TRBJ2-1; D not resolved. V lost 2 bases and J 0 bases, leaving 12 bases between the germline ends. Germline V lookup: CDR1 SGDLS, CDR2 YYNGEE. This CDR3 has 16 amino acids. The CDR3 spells CASSVDALSSYNEQFF. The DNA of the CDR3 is TGTGCCAGCAGCGTCGACGCCCTGAGCTCCTACAATGAGCAGTTCTTC.

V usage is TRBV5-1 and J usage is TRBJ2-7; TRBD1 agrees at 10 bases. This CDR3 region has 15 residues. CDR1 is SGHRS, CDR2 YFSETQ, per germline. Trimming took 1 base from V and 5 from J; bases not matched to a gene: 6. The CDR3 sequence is CASSLLGTGADEQYF. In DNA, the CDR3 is TGCGCCAGCAGCTTGTTAGGGACAGGGGCCGACGAGCAGTACTTC.

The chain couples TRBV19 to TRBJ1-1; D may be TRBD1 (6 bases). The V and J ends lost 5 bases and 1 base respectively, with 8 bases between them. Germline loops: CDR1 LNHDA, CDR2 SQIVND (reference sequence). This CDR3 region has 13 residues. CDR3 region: CASSVRGNTEAFF. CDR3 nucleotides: TGTGCCAGTAGTGTCAGGGGGAACACTGAAGCTTTCTTT.

This CDR3 is CAIRPGQGWTGELFF. The CDR3 DNA reads TGTGCCATCAGACCGGGACAGGGTTGGACCGGGGAGCTGTTTTTT. The genes are TRBV10-3 and TRBJ2-2, with 9 bases identical to TRBD1. Germline values: CDR1 ENHRY, CDR2 SYGVKD. The CDR3 is made up of 15 amino acids. Germline trimming cut 6 bases from V and 5 bases from J; bases unmatched to any gene: 7.

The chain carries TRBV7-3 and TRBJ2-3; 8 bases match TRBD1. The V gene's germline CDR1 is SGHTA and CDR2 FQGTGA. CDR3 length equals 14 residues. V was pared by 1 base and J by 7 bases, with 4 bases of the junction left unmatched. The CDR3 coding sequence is TGTGCCAGCAGCTTAAGTCAGGGGGCATATACGCAGTATTTT. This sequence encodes CASSLSQGAYTQYF.

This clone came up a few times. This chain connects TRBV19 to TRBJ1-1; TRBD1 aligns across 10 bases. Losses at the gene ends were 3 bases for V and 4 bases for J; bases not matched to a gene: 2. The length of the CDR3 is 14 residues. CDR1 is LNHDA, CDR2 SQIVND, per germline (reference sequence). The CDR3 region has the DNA TGTGCCAGTAGTATTGACAGGGGGCTCACTGAAGCTTTCTTT. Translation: CASSIDRGLTEAFF.

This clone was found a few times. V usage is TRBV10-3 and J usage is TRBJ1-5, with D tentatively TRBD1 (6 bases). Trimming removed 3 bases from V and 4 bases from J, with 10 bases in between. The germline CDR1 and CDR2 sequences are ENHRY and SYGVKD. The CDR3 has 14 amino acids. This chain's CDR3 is CAISEGGWNQPQHF. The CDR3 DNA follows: TGTGCCATCAGTGAAGGGGGATGGAATCAGCCCCAGCATTTT.

CDR3 nucleotides: TGTGCCTGGAGCACAGCAGATACGCAGTATTTT. Translation: CAWSTADTQYF. This chain connects TRBV30 to TRBJ2-3; D is unresolved. Germline V gene lookup returns CDR1 GTSNPN and CDR2 SVGIG (reference sequence). This CDR3 is 11 amino acids long. V lost 3 bases to trimming and J lost 4 bases, with 5 bases between them. The whole variable domain, remainder taken from reference TRBV30 and TRBJ2-3, is SQTIHQWPATLVQPVGSPLSLECTVEGTSNPNLYWYRQAAGRGLQLLFYSVGIGQISSEVPQNLSASRPQDRQFILSSKKLLLSDSGFYLCAWSTADTQYFGPGTRLTVL.

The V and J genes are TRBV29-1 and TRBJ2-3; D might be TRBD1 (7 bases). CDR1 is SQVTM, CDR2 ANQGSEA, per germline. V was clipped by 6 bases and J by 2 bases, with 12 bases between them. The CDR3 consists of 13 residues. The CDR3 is CSVGGTVTDTQYF. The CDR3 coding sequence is TGCAGCGTCGGAGGGACAGTCACAGATACGCAGTATTTT.

CDR3 region: CASSRSQGLYEQYF. The DNA for the CDR3 is TGTGCCAGCAGCCGCTCACAGGGACTCTACGAGCAGTACTTC. This chain links TRBV28 with TRBJ2-7, with D perhaps matching TRBD1 or TRBD2 (6 bases each). There are 14 residues in the CDR3. Between the trimmed V and J ends, which lost 6 bases and 3 bases, there was a span of 15 bases. The germline V gene encodes CDR1 MDHEN and CDR2 SYDVKM.

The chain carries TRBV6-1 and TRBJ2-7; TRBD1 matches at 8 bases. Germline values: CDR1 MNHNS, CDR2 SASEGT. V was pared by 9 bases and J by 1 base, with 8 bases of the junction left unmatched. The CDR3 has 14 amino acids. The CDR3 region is CARTFRQGSYEQYF. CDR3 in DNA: TGTGCCAGGACTTTCCGACAGGGGTCCTACGAGCAGTACTTC.

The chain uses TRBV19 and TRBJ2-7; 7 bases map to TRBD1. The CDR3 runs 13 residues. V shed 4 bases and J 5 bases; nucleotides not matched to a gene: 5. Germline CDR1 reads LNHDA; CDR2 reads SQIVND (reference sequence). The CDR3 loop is CASSTSRGNEQYF. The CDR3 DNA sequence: TGTGCCAGTAGTACCTCCAGGGGGAACGAGCAGTACTTC.

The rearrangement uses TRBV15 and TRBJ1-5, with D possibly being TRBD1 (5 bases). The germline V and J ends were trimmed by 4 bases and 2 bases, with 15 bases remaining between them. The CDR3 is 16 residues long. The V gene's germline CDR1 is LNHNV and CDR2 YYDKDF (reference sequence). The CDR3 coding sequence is TGTGCCACCAGCACCAAACGGACGGGGGGCAATCAGCCCCAGCATTTT. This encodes CATSTKRTGGNQPQHF.

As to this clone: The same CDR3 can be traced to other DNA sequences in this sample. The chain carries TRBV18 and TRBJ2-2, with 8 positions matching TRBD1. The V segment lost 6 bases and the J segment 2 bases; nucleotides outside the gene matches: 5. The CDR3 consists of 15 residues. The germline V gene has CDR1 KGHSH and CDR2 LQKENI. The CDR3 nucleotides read TGTGCCAGCTCCCTTGGACAGGGTAACACCGGGGAGCTGTTTTTT. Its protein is CASSLGQGNTGELFF.

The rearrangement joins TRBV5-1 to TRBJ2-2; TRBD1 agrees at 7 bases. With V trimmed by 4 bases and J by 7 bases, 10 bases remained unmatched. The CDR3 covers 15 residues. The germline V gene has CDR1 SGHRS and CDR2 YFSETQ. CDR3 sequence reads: CASSLDRDLGGELFF. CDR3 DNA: TGCGCCAGCAGCCTAGACAGGGATTTAGGCGGGGAGCTGTTTTTT.

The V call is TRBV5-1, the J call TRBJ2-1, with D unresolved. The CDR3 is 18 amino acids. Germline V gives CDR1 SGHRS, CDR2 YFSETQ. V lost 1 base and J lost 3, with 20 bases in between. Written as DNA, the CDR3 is TGCGCCAGCAGCTTGTTCGGGCCTGTTGGGGATTTCTACAATGAGCAGTTCTTC. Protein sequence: CASSLFGPVGDFYNEQFF.

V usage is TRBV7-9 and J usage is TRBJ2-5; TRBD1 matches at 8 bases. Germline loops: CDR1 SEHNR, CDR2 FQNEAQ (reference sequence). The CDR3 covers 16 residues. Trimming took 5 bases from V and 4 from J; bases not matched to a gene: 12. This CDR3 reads CASSQESQGAGETQYF. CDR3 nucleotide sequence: TGTGCCAGCAGCCAAGAATCCCAGGGGGCCGGAGAGACCCAGTACTTC.

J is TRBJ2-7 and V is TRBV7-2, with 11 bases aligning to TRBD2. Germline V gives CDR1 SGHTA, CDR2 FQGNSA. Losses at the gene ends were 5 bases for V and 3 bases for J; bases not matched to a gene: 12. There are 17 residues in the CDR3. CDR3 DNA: TGTGCCAGCAGCCCCCAAGGTGGACTAGCGGGCAACTACGAGCAGTACTTC. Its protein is CASSPQGGLAGNYEQYF.

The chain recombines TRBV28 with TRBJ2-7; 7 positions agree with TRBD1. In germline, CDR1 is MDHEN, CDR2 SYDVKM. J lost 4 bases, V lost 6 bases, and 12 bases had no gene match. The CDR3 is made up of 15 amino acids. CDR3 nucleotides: TGTGCCAGCAGGTCAGCCGGGACAGTAGATTACGAGCAGTACTTC. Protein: CASRSAGTVDYEQYF.

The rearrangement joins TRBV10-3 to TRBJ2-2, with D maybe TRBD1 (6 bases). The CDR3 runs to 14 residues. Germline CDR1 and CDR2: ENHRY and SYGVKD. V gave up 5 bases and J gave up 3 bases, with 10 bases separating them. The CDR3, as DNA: TGTGCCATCAGTACCAACAGGGACACCGGGGAGCTGTTTTTT. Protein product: CAISTNRDTGELFF.

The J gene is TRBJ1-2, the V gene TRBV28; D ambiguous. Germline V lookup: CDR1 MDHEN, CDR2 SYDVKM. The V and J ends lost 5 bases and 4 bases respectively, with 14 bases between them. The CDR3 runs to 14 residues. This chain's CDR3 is CASSDYPGFYGYTF. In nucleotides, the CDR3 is TGTGCCAGCAGTGATTACCCGGGGTTCTATGGCTACACCTTC.

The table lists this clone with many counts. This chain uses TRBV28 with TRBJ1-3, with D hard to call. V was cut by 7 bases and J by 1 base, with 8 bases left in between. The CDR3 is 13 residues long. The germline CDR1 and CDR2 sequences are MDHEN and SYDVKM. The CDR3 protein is CASKDLSGNTIYF. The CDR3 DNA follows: TGTGCCAGCAAGGATCTATCTGGAAACACCATATATTTT. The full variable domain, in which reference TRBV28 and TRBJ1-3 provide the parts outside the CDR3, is DVKVTQSSRYLVKRTGEKVFLECVQDMDHENMFWYRQDPGLGLRLIYFSYDVKMKEKGDIPEGYSVSREKKERFSLILESASTNQTSMYLCASKDLSGNTIYFGEGSWLTVV.

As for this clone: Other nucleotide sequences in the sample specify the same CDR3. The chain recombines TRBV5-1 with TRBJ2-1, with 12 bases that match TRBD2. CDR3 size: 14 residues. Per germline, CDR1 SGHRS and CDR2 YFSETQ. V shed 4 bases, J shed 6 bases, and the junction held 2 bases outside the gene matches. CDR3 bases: TGCGCCAGCAGCCTGACTAGCGGGGGCAATGAGCAGTTCTTC. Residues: CASSLTSGGNEQFF.

CDR3 residues: CASTPGVITNTGELFF. The CDR3, as DNA: TGTGCCAGCACCCCTGGGGTCATAACGAACACCGGGGAGCTGTTTTTT. This chain joins TRBV28 and TRBJ2-2; D call uncertain. Germline V CDR1 and CDR2: MDHEN, SYDVKM. Trimming removed 7 bases at V and 0 bases at J, with 15 bases between. CDR3 length: 16 amino acids.

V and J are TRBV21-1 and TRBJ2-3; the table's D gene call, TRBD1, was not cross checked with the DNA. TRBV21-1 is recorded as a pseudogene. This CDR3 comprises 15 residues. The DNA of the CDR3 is TGTGCCAGAACACCAGGACATCAAAGCACAGATACGCAGTATTTT. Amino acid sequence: CARTPGHQSTDTQYF.

CDR3 nucleotide sequence: TGTGCCAGCAGCTTTCGGGCCCGCACAGATACGCAGTATTTT. It specifies CASSFRARTDTQYF. V is TRBV27 and J is TRBJ2-3, with no clear D. Between the trimmed V and J ends, which lost 6 bases and 1 base, there was a span of 11 bases. This CDR3 has 14 residues. Germline loops: CDR1 MNHEY, CDR2 SMNVEV (reference sequence).

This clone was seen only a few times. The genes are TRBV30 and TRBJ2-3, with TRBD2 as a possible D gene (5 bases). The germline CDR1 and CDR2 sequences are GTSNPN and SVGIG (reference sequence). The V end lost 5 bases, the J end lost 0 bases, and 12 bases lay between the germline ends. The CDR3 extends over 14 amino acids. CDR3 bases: TGTGCCTGGGGCCCTAGCATAAGCACAGATACGCAGTATTTT. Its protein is CAWGPSISTDTQYF. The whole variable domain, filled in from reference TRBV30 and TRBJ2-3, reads SQTIHQWPATLVQPVGSPLSLECTVEGTSNPNLYWYRQAAGRGLQLLFYSVGIGQISSEVPQNLSASRPQDRQFILSSKKLLLSDSGFYLCAWGPSISTDTQYFGPGTRLTVL.